A selection of T cell receptor beta chains follows, all from one sample in a study of regulatory T cells in long-lasting Graves disease. Each CDR3 protein is one row after TCRdb ran MiXCR on the multiplex PCR reads. The sample has under 500,000 distinct CDR3 sequences, around 21% seen once. The sample consisted of peripheral blood mononuclear cells (PBMCs), taken when the disease was refractory, from a patient treated with antithyroid drugs. These receptor sequences come from a female donor with Graves disease. Both conserved end residues are part of each CDR3. D genes are given only for firm matches. Expanded clones are given a class, and other clones once, few, many or no size at all.

v_gene	j_gene	d_gene	abundance	CDR3nt	CDR3aa
TRBV4-3	TRBJ1-1	.	few	TGCGCCAGCAGCCAAGGACTTCCAGGGAACACTGAAGCTTTCTTT	CASSQGLPGNTEAFF
TRBV18	TRBJ1-1	.	.	TGTGCCAGCTCCCCAACACCGAGTGTCGGAGGCACTGAAGCTTTCTTT	CASSPTPSVGGTEAFF
TRBV19	TRBJ2-1	.	.	TGTGCCAGTAGTATGGGACACGGAGGCAATGAGCAGTTCTTC	CASSMGHGGNEQFF
TRBV7-3	TRBJ2-2	TRBD2	few	TGTGCCAGCAGCACGGCTCTAGCGGGACCCGGGGAGCTGTTTTTT	CASSTALAGPGELFF
TRBV7-6	TRBJ2-7	.	few	TGTGCCAGCAGCCGCCGGACGGACGCGGCCCTCTACGAGCAGTACTTC	CASSRRTDAALYEQYF
TRBV20-1	TRBJ1-5	TRBD1	many	TGCAGTGCTAGAAATACAGGGGCCCAGCCCCAGCATTTT	CSARNTGAQPQHF
TRBV18	TRBJ1-5	TRBD1	few	TGTGCCAGCTCACCACCGCCGACAGGGGGGACCAATCAGCCCCAGCATTTT	CASSPPPTGGTNQPQHF
TRBV30	TRBJ2-7	.	.	TGTGCCTCCGCTCAGGGAGAGGAGCAGTACTTC	CASAQGEEQYF
TRBV20-1	TRBJ1-1	.	many	TGCATCCCGTTGGCTGAAGCTTTCTTT	CIPLAEAFF
TRBV11-2	TRBJ2-7	.	many	TGTGCCAGCAGCCGACAGACCCCGACTAGACCAAAGCTTCACTACGAGCAGTACTTC	CASSRQTPTRPKLHYEQYF
TRBV2	TRBJ2-5	TRBD2	many	TGTGCCAGCAGAACTAGCGGGGGGCCCCAAGAGACCCAGTACTTC	CASRTSGGPQETQYF
TRBV25-1	TRBJ2-2	.	few	TGTGCCAGCAGTGATAATAGCTGGGGCACCGGGGAGCTGTTTTTT	CASSDNSWGTGELFF
TRBV5-4	TRBJ2-7	.	.	TGTGCCAGCAGCTTGGCGGGCTCGGGGGGCCCATCCTACGAGCAGTACTTC	CASSLAGSGGPSYEQYF
TRBV11-2	TRBJ2-1	.	.	TGTGCCAGCAGCCCCCGGGAGTTTACCTACAATGAGCAGTTCTTC	CASSPREFTYNEQFF
TRBV9	TRBJ1-2	TRBD1	.	TGTGCCAGCAGCGTAGGGCCTCTGGGGACAGGGATCGGCTACACCTTC	CASSVGPLGTGIGYTF
TRBV25-1	TRBJ2-5	TRBD2	few	TGTGCCAGCAGTGACGACAGGGGACTAGCGGGAGTAAACCAAGAGACCCAGTACTTC	CASSDDRGLAGVNQETQYF
TRBV29-1	TRBJ2-5	.	.	TGCAGCGCCCCAAGGGCAGGGGGGGAGACCCAGTACTTC	CSAPRAGGETQYF
TRBV4-1	TRBJ1-2	.	.	TGCGCCAGCAGCCAAGATATGGCTAACTATGGCTACACCTTC	CASSQDMANYGYTF
TRBV30	TRBJ1-6	TRBD1	.	TGTGCCTGGAGTCCCGGACAGGGAGGATCACCCCTCCACTTT	CAWSPGQGGSPLHF
TRBV5-8	TRBJ2-7	TRBD2	.	TGTGCCAGCAGCTGGGGACTAGGCGACTACGAGCAGTACTTC	CASSWGLGDYEQYF